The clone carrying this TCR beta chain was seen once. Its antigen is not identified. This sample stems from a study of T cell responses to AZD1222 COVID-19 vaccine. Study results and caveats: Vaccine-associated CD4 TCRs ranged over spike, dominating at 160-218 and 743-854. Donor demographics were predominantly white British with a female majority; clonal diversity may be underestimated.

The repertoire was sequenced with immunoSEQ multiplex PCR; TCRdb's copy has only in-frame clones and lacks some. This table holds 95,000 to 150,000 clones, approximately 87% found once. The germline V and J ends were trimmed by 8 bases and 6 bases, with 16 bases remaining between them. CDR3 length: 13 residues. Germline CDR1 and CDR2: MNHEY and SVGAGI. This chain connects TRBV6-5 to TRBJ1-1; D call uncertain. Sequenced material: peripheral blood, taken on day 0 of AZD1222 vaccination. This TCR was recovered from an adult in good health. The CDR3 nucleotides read TGTGCCAGCGGTCGGAAAGCGGGCGCTGAAGCTTTCTTT. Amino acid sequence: CASGRKAGAEAFF.